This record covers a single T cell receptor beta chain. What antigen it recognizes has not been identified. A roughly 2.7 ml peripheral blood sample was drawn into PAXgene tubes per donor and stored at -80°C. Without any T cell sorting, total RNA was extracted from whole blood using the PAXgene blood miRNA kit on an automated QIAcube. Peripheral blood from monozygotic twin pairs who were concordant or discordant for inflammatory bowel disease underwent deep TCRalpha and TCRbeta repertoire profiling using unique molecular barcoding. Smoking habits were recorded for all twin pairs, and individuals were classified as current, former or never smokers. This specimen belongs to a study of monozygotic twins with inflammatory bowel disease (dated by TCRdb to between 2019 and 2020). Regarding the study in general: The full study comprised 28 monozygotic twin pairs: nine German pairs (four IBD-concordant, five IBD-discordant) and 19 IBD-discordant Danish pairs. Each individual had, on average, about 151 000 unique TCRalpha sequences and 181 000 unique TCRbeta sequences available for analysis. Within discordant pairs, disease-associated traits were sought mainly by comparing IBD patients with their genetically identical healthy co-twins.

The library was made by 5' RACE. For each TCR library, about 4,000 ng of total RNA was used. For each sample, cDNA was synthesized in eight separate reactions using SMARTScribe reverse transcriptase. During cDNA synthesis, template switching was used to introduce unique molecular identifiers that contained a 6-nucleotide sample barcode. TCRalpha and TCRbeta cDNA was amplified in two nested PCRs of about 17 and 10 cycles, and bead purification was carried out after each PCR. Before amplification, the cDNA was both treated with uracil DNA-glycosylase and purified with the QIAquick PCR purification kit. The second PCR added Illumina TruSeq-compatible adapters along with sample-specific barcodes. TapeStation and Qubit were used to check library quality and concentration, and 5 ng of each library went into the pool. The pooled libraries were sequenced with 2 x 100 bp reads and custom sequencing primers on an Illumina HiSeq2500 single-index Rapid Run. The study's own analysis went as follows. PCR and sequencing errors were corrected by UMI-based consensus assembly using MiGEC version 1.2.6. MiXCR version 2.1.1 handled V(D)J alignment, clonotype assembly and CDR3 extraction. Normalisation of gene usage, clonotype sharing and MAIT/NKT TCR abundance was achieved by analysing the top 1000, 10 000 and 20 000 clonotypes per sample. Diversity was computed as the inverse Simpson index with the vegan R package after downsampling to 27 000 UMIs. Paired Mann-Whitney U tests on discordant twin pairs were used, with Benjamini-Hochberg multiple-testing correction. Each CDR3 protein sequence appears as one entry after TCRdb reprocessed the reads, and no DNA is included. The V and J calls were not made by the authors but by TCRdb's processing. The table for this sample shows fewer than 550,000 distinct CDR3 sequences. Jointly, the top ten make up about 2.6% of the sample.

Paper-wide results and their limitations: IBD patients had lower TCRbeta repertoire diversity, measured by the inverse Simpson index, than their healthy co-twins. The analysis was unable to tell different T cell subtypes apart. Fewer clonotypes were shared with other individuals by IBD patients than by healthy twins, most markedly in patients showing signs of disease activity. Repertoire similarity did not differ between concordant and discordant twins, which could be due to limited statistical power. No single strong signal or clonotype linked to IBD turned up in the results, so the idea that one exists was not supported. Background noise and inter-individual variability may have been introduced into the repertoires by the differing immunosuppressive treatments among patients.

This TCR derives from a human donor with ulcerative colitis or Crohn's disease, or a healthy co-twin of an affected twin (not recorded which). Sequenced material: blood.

The CDR3 protein sequence reads: CASSLEQGAAHPLHF. This sequence uses TRBV5-1 and TRBJ1-6; TCRdb selects TRBD1, and the lack of DNA leaves this call unchecked. Inclusive of the bounding cysteine and phenylalanine, the CDR3 is 15 residues long. The protein alone is recorded here. CDR1 SGHRS and CDR2 YFSETQ were looked up in the germline V gene.